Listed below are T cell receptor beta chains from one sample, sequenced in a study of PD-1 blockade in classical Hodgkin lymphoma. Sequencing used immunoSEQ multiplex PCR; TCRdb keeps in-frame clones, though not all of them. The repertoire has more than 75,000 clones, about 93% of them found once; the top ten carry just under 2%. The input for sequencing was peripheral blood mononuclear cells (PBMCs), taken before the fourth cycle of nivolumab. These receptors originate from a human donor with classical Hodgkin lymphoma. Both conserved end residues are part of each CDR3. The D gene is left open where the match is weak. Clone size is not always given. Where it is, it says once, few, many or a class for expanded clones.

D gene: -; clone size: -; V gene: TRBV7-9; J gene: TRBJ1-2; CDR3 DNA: TGTGCCAGCAGCTTAGCGAGTCCAATGGGGGGCTACACCTTC; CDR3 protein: CASSLASPMGGYTF
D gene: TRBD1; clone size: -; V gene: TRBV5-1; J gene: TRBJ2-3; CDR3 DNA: TGCGCCAGCACTACCCTCGACAGGGATCATACGCAGTATTTT; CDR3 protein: CASTTLDRDHTQYF
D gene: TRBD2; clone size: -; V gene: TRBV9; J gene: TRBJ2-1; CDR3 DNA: TGTGCCAGCAGCGTAGATCTAGCGGAGTACAATGAGCAGTTCTTC; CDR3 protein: CASSVDLAEYNEQFF
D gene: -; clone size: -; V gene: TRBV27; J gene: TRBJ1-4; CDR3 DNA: TGTGCCAGCAGTCCGTTCGCCCGAGGGGAAAAACTGTTTTTT; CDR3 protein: CASSPFARGEKLFF
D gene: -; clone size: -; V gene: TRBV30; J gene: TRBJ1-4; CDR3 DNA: TGTGCCTGGAGTGCACTGGGCGCAACTAATGAAAAACTGTTTTTT; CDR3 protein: CAWSALGATNEKLFF
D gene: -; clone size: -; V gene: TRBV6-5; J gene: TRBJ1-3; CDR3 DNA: TGTGCCAGCAGTTACCCCTCGGGAGACACCATATATTTT; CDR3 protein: CASSYPSGDTIYF
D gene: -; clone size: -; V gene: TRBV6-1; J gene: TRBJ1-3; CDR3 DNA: TGTGCCAGCAGTGGGTCCACAGGGAAGGCCTCTGGAAACACCATATATTTT; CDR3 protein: CASSGSTGKASGNTIYF
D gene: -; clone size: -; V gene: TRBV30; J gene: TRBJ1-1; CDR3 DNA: TGTGCCTGGAGCCTTGAGGGGAGGACTGAAGCTTTCTTT; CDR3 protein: CAWSLEGRTEAFF
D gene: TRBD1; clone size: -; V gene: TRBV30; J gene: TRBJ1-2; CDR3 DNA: TGTGCCTTGACAGGGATCTATGGCTACACCTTC; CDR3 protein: CALTGIYGYTF
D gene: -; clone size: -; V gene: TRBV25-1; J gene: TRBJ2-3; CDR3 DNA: TGTGCCAGCAGTGGTGTGGCAGGGTCCCCCGGGGCGACAGATACGCAGTATTTT; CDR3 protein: CASSGVAGSPGATDTQYF
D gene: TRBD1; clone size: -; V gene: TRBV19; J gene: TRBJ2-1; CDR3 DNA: TGTGCCAGTAGTATGGGAACCGGGACAGGGGGCAATGAGCAGTTCTTC; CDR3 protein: CASSMGTGTGGNEQFF
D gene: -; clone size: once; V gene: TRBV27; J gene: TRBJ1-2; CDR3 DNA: TGTGCCAGCAGTTGGGCCGCGAGTGGGGGCTACACCTTC; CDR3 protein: CASSWAASGGYTF
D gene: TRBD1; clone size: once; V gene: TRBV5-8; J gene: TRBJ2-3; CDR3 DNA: TGTGCCAGCAGCGCGGGTGGACAGGGACTTACAGATACGCAGTATTTT; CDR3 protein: CASSAGGQGLTDTQYF
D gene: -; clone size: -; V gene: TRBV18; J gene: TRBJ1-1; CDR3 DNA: TGTGCCAGCTCACCGCGGCCCGTGAACACTGAAGCTTTCTTT; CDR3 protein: CASSPRPVNTEAFF
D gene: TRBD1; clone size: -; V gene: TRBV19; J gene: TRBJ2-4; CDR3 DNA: TGTGCCAGTAGGGGGAACAGGGGCAAAAACATTCAGTACTTC; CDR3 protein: CASRGNRGKNIQYF
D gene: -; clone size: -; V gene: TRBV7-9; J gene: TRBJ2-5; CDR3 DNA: TGTGCCAGCAGCCTTCGGACAGAAATGTACTTC; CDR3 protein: CASSLRTEMYF
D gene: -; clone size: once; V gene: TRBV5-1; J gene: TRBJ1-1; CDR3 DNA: TGCGCCAGCAGCTTAGGAAGCGCGAACACTGAAGCTTTCTTT; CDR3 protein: CASSLGSANTEAFF
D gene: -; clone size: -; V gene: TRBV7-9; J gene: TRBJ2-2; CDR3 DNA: TGTGCCAGCAGCCTACCCTTCCTGACAGGACCCGGCACCGGGGAGCTGTTTTTT; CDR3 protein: CASSLPFLTGPGTGELFF
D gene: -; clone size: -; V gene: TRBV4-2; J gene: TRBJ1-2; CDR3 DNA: TGTGCCAGCAGCCAACTCCAAAGCGTGAACTATGGCTACACCTTC; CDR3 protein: CASSQLQSVNYGYTF
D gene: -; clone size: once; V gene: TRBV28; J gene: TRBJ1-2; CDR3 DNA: TGTGCCAGCAGTCGCACCAGCTATGGCTACACCTTC; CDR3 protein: CASSRTSYGYTF
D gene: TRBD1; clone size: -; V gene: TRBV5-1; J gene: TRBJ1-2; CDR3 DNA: TGCGCCAGCAGCTTGGTGGGGGACAGGGGGCTCTATGGCTACACCTTC; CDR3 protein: CASSLVGDRGLYGYTF
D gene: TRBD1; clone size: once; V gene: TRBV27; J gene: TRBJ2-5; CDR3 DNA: TGTGCCAGCAGTTTCGGACAGGTCGGTATGGAGACCCAGTACTTC; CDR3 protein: CASSFGQVGMETQYF
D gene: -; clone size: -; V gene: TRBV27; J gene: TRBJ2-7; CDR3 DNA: TGTGCCAGCAGTTTATTAAGGGCTAGCGACTACGAGCAGTACTTC; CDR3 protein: CASSLLRASDYEQYF
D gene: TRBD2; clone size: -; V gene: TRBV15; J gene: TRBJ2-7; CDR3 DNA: TGTGCCACCAGCAGAGCGGGGGGGCCGTACGAGCAGTACTTC; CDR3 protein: CATSRAGGPYEQYF
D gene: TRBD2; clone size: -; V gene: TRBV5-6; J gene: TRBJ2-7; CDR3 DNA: TGTGCCAGCAGCTTGGAAGCGGGAGGGCCGGCCTACGAGCAGTACTTC; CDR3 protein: CASSLEAGGPAYEQYF
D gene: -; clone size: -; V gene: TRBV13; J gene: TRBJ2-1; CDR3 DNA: TGTGCCAGCAGCTCGGCTTCCTACAATGAGCAGTTCTTC; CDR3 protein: CASSSASYNEQFF
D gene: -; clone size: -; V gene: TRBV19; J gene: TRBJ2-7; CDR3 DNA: TGTGCCAGTACCCCCCGGGGTACCTACGAGCAGTACTTC; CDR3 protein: CASTPRGTYEQYF
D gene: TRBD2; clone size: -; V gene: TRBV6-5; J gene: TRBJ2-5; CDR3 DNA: TGTGCCAGCAGTTATTTAGCGGGAGGTGCCCGAGAGACCCAGTACTTC; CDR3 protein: CASSYLAGGARETQYF
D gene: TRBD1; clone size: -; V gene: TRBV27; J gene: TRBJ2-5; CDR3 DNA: TGTGCCAGCAGTTCTCGACTTCAGGGGGCTGGTGAGACCCAGTACTTC; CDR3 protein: CASSSRLQGAGETQYF
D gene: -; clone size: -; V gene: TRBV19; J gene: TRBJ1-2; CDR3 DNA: TGTGCCAGTAGTGCGGACAGCGTCCTTTATGGCTACACCTTC; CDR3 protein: CASSADSVLYGYTF
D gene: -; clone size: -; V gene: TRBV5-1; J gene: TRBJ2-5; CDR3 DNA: TGCGCCAGCGACGATAGTGCGCGGGGAAAGGAGACCCAGTACTTC; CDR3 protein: CASDDSARGKETQYF
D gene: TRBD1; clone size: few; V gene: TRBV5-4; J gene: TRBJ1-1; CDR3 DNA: TGTGCCAGCAGCCCAGGGGGCGCATGGGGCACTGAAGCTTTCTTT; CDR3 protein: CASSPGGAWGTEAFF
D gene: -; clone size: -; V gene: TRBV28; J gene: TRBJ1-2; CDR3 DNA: TGTGCCAGTGGGGGGGACGACAGCTATGGCTACACCTTC; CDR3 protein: CASGGDDSYGYTF
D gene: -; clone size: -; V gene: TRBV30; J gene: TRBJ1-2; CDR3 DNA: TGTGCCTGGAGTGTATCTTCCTACTATGGCTACACCTTC; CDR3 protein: CAWSVSSYYGYTF
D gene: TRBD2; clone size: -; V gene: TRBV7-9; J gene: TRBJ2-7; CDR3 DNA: TGTGCCAGCAGCGCCGGGACTAGCGGGAGTAGGGGGCAGTACTTC; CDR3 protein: CASSAGTSGSRGQYF
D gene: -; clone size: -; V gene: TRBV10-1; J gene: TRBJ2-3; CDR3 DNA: TGCGCCAGCAGTTTGACGGGATTCACAGATACGCAGTATTTT; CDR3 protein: CASSLTGFTDTQYF
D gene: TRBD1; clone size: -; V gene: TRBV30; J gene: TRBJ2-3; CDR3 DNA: TGTGCCGGAGCGAAAGACAGGGGCCTCACAGATACGCAGTATTTT; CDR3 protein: CAGAKDRGLTDTQYF
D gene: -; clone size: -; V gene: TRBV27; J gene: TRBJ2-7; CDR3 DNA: TGTGCCAGCAGTTTAGCTGGCTACCCGAATAACTACGAGCAGTACTTC; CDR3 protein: CASSLAGYPNNYEQYF
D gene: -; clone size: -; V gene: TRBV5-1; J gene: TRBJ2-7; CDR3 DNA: TGCGCCAGCAGCTTACGCCCTGATGGCTTC; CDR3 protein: CASSLRPDGF
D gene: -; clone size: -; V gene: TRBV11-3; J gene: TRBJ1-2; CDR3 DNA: TGTGCCAGCAGTTTAGCCCATCAACTCCGGGACCTTCCGAACTATGGCTACACCTTC; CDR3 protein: CASSLAHQLRDLPNYGYTF
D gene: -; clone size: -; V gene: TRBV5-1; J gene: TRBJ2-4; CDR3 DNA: TGCGCCAGCAGCCCCCGGACAGGCGGGATAAGCAAAAACATTCAGTACTTC; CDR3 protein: CASSPRTGGISKNIQYF
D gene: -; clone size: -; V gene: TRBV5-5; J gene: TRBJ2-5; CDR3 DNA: TGTGCCAGCAGCTTGGGACAGTCCTCCCAAGAGACCCAGTACTTC; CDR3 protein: CASSLGQSSQETQYF
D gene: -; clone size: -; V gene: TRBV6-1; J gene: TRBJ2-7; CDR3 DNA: TGTGCCAGCCCGGGAGTCTACGAGCAGTACTTC; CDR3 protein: CASPGVYEQYF
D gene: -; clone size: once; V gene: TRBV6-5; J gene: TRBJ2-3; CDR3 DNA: TGTGCCAGCAGTTACTCGGGACGGACGCAGTATTTT; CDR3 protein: CASSYSGRTQYF
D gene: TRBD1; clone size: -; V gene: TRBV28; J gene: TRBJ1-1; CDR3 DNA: TGTGCCAGCAGTTCCTCCGGGACAGGCCTTGAAGCTTTCTTT; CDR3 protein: CASSSSGTGLEAFF
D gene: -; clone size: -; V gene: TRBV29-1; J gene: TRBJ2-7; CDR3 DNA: TGCAGCGTTCAGGACTACGAGCAGTACTTC; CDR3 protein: CSVQDYEQYF
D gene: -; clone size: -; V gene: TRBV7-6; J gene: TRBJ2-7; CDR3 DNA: TGTGCCAGCAGCTTAGAACAGTTCTCCTACGAGCAGTACTTC; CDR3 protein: CASSLEQFSYEQYF
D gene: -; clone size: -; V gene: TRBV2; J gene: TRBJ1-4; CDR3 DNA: TGTGCCAGCAGTGACCGGGAGGGAGAAAAACTGTTTTTT; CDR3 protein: CASSDREGEKLFF
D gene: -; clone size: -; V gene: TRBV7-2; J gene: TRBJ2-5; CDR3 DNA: TGTGCCAGCAGCGCCATGGCCCAAGAGACCCAGTACTTC; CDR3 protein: CASSAMAQETQYF
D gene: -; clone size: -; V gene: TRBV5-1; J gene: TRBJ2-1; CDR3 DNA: TGCGCCAGCAGCTTGGCCAAGGAGCGACCCTCCTACAATGAGCAGTTCTTC; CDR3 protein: CASSLAKERPSYNEQFF
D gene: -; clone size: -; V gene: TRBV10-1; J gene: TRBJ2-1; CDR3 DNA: TGCGCCAGCAGTGAGTCGGGGGGAGTTAGAGGCGACAATGAGCAGTTCTTC; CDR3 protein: CASSESGGVRGDNEQFF
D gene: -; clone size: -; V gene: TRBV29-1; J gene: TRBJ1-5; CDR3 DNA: TGCAGCGTTGACGGGGGGACTAATCAGCCCCAGCATTTT; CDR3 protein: CSVDGGTNQPQHF
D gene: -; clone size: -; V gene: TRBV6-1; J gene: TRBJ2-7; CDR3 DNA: TGTGCCAGCAGTGTAGGGGACATCTCCTACGAGCAGTACTTC; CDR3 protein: CASSVGDISYEQYF
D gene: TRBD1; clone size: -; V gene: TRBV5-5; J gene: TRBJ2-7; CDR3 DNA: TGTGCCAGCAGCTCCCTGGGACAGTCCTACGAGCAGTACTTC; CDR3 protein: CASSSLGQSYEQYF
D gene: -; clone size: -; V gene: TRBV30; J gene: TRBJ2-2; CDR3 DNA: TGTGCCTGGAGCGGGGCGCCAGCGGAGCTGTTTTTT; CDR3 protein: CAWSGAPAELFF
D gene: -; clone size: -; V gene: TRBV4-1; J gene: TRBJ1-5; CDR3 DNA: TGCGCCAGCAGCCAAGTTCCAGCTCTCCCGGAATATAGCAATCAGCCCCAGCATTTT; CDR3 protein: CASSQVPALPEYSNQPQHF
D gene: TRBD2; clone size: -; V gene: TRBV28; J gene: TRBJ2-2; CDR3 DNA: TGTGCCAGCAGTTCCAGAGGACTAGCGGTAACGAACACCGGGGAGCTGTTTTTT; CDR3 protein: CASSSRGLAVTNTGELFF
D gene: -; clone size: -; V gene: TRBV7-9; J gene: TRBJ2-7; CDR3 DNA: TGTGCCAGCAGGCCTCCGGGACCCTCGATGCACTACGAGCAGTACTTC; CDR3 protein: CASRPPGPSMHYEQYF
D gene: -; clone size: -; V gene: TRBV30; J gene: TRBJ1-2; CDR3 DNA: TGTGCCTGGAGTGTGAGGCGGATTCGTACGTTCTATGGCTACACCTTC; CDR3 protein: CAWSVRRIRTFYGYTF